The present TCR beta chain was sequenced within a study of neurological immune-mediated disorders. This clonotype was observed many times. A single record per CDR3 protein comes from TCRdb applying MiXCR to the 5' RACE reads. The profile shows approximately 15,000 distinct CDR3 sequences, 13% of them singletons. What was sequenced was CD8+ T cells from blood. The TCR originated in a female donor with HTLV-1-associated myelopathy (HAM/TSP).

CDR3 nucleotide sequence: TGCGCCAGCAGCCAAGATAACGGGGCGGGCTACGAGCAGTACTTC. It yields the protein CASSQDNGAGYEQYF. The gene calls are TRBV4-3 and TRBJ2-7; D might be TRBD1 or TRBD2, each matching 5 bases. The V end was cut by 0 bases, the J end by 3 bases, with 12 bases between. CDR1 and CDR2 (germline): LGHNA, YSLEER. The CDR3 totals 15 residues.